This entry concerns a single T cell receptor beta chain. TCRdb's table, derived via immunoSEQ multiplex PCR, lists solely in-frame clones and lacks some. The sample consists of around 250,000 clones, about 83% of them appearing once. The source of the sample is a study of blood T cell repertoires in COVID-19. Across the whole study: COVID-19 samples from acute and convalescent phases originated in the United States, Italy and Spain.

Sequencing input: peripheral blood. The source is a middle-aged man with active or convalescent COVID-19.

The chain's CDR3 is CASSTRNRDGYTF. The CDR3 DNA sequence: TGTGCCAGCAGCACCCGGAACAGGGATGGCTACACCTTC. This rearrangement joins TRBV7-2 to TRBJ1-2; a weak D match, TRBD1 (6 bases). With 5 bases removed from V and 6 bases from J, the gap between germline ends came to 13 bases. The CDR3 is 13 residues long. The germline V gene has CDR1 SGHTA and CDR2 FQGNSA.